This entry concerns a single T cell receptor beta chain. V lost 5 bases and J lost 1, with 9 bases in between. The CDR3 totals 14 residues. Looked up from germline, CDR1 is KGHSH and CDR2 is LQKENI. Enrollees, about 18 to 89 years old, lived in roughly 24 US areas. Participants' reported clinical history set cohort assignment. TCRdb keeps only in-frame clones here, not all; method: immunoSEQ multiplex PCR. In the table there are about 220,000 clones, 83% of which are singletons. This record belongs to a study of blood T cell repertoires in COVID-19. The receptor's source is a woman in her forties who had been exposed to COVID-19. The V and J genes are TRBV18 and TRBJ2-1; D possibly corresponds to TRBD1 (5 bases). Input material: PBMCs or T cells enriched from blood (not recorded which). The CDR3 DNA sequence: TGTGCCAGCTCAGGGGCCTTTTCCTACAATGAGCAGTTCTTC. This codes for CASSGAFSYNEQFF.